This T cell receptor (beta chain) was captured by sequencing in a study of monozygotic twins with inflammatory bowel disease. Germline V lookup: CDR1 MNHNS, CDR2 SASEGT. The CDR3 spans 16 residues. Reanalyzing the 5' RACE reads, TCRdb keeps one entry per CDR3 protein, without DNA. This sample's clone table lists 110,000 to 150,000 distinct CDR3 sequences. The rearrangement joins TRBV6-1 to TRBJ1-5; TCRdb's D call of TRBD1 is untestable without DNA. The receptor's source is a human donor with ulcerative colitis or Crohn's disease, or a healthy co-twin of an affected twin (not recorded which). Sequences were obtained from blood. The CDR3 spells CASSEEKGLSNQPQHF.